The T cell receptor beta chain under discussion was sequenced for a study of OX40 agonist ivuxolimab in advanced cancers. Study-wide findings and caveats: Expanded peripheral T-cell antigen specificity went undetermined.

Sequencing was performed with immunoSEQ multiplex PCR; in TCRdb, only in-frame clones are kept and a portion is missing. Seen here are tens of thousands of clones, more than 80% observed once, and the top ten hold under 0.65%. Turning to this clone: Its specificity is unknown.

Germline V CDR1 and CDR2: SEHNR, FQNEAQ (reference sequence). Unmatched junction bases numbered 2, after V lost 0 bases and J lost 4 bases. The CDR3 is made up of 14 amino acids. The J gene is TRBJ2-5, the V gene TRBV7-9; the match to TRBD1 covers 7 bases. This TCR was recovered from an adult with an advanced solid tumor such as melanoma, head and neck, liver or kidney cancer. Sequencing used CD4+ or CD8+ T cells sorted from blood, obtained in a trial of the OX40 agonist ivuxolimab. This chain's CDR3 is CASSLARQGETQYF. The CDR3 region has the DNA TGTGCCAGCAGCTTAGCTCGACAGGGAGAGACCCAGTACTTC.